Only one count was recorded for the clone carrying this T cell receptor (beta chain). These data belong to a study of blood T cell repertoires in COVID-19. The protocol was immunoSEQ multiplex PCR, while the TCRdb copy is restricted to in-frame clones and leaves out a portion. The repertoire has roughly 230,000 clones, around four fifths of them found once; the top ten carry approximately 6.3%. The CDR3 contains 15 residues. Unmatched junction bases numbered 9, after V lost 4 bases and J lost 6 bases. Per germline, CDR1 MNHEY and CDR2 SVGAGI. Input material: peripheral blood. The TCR comes from a woman aged 60-75 years with active or convalescent COVID-19. The rearrangement uses TRBV6-5 and TRBJ1-2; 9 bases are a match to TRBD1. CDR3 sequence: CASSWGGQGRDGYTF. The CDR3 DNA follows: TGTGCCAGCAGTTGGGGGGGACAGGGTCGGGATGGCTACACCTTC.